This T cell receptor (beta chain) was obtained from a study of blood T cell repertoires in COVID-19. Across the study: Specimens from acute and convalescent COVID-19 originated in the United States, Italy and Spain. In each case, the material was cDNA or gDNA derived from T cells, B-cell-depleted T cells, or PBMCs.

This CDR3 is 13 amino acids long. Trimming shortened V by 3 bases and J by 1 base, and 6 bases separated the two germline ends. The germline CDR1 and CDR2 sequences are SGHTA and FQGNSA. Authors' data handling: Quantification of nucleated cells was approximated via reference gene primer amplification. The data were produced by immunoSEQ multiplex PCR, yet TCRdb's version contains in-frame clones alone and is incomplete. The V and J calls and clone size are taken from that table; D and trimming were inferred from the DNA. The sample consists of 160,000 or so clones, 80% of them appearing once. This clonotype was sampled from a man aged 55 to 70 with acute or convalescent COVID-19. The chain links TRBV7-2 to TRBJ1-1; D is ambiguous. Material for sequencing was peripheral blood. The CDR3, as DNA: TGTGCCAGCAGCTTGGCGGCGAACACTGAAGCTTTCTTT. Its translation: CASSLAANTEAFF. Based on the CDR3 plus reference TRBV7-2 and TRBJ1-1, the full variable domain is GAGVSQSPSNKVTEKGKDVELRCDPISGHTALYWYRQSLGQGLEFLIYFQGNSAPDKSGLPSDRFSAERTGGSVSTLTIQRTQQEDSAVYLCASSLAANTEAFFGQGTRLTVV.